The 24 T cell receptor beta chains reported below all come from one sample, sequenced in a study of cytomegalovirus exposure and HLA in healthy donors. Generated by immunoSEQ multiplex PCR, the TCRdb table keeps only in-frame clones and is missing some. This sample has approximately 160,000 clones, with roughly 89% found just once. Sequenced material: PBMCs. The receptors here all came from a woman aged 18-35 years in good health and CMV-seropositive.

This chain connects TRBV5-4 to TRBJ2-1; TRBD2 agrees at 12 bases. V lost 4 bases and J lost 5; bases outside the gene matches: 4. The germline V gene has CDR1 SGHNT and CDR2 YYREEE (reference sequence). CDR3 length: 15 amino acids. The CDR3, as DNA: TGTGCCAGCAGCCCATGGACTAGCGGGGACAATGAGCAGTTCTTC. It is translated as CASSPWTSGDNEQFF.

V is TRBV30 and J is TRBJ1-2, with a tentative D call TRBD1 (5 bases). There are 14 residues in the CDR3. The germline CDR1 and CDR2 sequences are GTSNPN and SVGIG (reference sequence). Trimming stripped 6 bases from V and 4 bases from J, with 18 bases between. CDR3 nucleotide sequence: TGTGCCTGCCCCCGACCTTCGGGGGGCTATGGCTACACCTTC. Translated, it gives CACPRPSGGYGYTF. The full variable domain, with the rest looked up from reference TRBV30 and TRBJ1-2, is SQTIHQWPATLVQPVGSPLSLECTVEGTSNPNLYWYRQAAGRGLQLLFYSVGIGQISSEVPQNLSASRPQDRQFILSSKKLLLSDSGFYLCACPRPSGGYGYTFGSGTRLTVV.

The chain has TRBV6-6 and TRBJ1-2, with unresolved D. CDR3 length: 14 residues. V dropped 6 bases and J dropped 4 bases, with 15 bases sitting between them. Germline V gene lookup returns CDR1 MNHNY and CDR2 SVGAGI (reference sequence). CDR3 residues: CASRHELRSYGYTF. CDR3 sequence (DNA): TGTGCCAGCAGGCATGAACTTAGGAGCTATGGCTACACCTTC.

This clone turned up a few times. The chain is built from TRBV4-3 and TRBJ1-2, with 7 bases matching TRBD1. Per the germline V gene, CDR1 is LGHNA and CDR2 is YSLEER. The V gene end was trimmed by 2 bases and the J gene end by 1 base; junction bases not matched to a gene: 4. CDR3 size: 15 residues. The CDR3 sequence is CASSQNRQGNYGYTF. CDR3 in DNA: TGCGCCAGCAGCCAAAATAGACAGGGTAACTATGGCTACACCTTC.

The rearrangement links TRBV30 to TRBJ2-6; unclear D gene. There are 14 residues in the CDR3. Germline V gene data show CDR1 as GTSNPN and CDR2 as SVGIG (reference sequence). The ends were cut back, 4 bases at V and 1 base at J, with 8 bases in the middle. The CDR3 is CAWNSVSGANVLTF. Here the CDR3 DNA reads TGTGCCTGGAACTCCGTTTCTGGGGCCAACGTCCTGACTTTC.

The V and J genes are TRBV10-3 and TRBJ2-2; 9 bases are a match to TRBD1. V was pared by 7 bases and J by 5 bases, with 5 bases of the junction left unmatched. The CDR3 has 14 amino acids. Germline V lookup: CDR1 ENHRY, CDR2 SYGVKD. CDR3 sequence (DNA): TGTGCCATCACCGGGACAGGGAAAACCGGGGAGCTGTTTTTT. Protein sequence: CAITGTGKTGELFF.

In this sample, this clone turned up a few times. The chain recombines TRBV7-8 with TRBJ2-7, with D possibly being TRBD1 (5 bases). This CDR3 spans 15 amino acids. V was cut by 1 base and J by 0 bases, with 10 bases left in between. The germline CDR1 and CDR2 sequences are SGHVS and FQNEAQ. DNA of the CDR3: TGTGCCAGCAGCTTAGTTGAGCAGGGCTCCTACGAGCAGTACTTC. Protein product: CASSLVEQGSYEQYF.

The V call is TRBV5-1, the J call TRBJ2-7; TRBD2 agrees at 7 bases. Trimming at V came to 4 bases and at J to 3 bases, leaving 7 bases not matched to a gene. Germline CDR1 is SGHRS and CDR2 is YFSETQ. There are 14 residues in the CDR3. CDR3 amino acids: CASSLGLGFYEQYF. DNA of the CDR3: TGCGCCAGCAGCCTTGGACTAGGTTTCTACGAGCAGTACTTC. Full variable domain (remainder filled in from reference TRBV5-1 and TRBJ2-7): KAGVTQTPRYLIKTRGQQVTLSCSPISGHRSVSWYQQTPGQGLQFLFEYFSETQRNKGNFPGRFSGRQFSNSRSEMNVSTLELGDSALYLCASSLGLGFYEQYFGPGTRLTVT.

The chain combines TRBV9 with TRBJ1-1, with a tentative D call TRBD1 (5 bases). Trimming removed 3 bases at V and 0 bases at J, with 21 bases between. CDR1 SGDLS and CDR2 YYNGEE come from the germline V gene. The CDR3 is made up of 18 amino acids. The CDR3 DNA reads TGTGCCAGCAGCGCAAATTTTCAGGCCGCCAGGGTGAACACTGAAGCTTTCTTT. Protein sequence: CASSANFQAARVNTEAFF. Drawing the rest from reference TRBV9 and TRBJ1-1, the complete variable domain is DSGVTQTPKHLITATGQRVTLRCSPRSGDLSVYWYQQSLDQGLQFLIQYYNGEERAKGNILERFSAQQFPDLHSELNLSSLELGDSALYFCASSANFQAARVNTEAFFGQGTRLTVV.

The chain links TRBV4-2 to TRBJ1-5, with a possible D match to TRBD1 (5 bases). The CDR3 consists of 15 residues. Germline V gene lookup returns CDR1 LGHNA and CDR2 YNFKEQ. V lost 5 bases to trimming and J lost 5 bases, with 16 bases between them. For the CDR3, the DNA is TGTGCCAGCAGCTCGGCGTGGGGGGTTGATCAGCCCCAGCATTTT. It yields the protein CASSSAWGVDQPQHF.

For the CDR3, the DNA is TGTGCCAGCAGCCAGGGTGGGCTAGCGGATTCCAAAAACATTCAGTACTTC. Protein product: CASSQGGLADSKNIQYF. The chain uses TRBV7-2 and TRBJ2-4; 7 nucleotides line up with TRBD2. Unmatched junction bases numbered 12, after V lost 5 bases and J lost 2 bases. This CDR3 is 17 amino acids long. From germline, CDR1 is SGHTA and CDR2 FQGNSA.

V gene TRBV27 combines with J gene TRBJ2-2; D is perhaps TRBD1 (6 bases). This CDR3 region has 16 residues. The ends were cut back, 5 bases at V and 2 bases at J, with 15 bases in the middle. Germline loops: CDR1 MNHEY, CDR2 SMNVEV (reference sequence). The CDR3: CASSKAPDSNTGELFF. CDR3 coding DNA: TGTGCCAGCAGTAAAGCCCCGGACAGTAACACCGGGGAGCTGTTTTTT.

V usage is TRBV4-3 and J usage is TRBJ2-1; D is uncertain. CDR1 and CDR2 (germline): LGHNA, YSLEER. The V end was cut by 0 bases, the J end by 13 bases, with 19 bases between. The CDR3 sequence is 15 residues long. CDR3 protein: CASSQDLKSGSTQFF. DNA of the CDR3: TGCGCCAGCAGCCAAGATCTTAAGTCCGGGTCCACACAGTTCTTC.

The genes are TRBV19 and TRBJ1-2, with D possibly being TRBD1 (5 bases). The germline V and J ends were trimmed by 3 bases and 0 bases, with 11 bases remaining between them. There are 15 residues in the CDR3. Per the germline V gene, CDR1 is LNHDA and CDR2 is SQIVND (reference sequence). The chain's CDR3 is CASSMIWGSNYGYTF. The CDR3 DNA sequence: TGTGCCAGTAGTATGATTTGGGGCTCTAACTATGGCTACACCTTC.

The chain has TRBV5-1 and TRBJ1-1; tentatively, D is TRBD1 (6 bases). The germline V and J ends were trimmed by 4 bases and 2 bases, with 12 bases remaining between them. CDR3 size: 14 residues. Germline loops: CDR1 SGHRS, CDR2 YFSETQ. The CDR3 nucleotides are TGCGCCAGCAGCCCCGGACAGACAAACACTGAAGCTTTCTTT. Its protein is CASSPGQTNTEAFF.

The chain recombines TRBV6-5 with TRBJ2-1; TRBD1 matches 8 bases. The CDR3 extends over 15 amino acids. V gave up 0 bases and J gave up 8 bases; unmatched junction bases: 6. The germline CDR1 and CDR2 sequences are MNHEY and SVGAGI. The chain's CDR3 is CASSYSDRGNDEQFF. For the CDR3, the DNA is TGTGCCAGCAGTTACTCCGACAGGGGAAACGATGAGCAGTTCTTC.

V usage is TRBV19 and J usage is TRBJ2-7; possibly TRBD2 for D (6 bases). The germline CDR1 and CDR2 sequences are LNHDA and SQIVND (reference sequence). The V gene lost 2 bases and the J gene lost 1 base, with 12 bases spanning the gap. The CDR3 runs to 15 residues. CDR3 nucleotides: TGTGCCAGTAGTATAAGGGACTCCCTATCCTACGAGCAGTACTTC. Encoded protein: CASSIRDSLSYEQYF.

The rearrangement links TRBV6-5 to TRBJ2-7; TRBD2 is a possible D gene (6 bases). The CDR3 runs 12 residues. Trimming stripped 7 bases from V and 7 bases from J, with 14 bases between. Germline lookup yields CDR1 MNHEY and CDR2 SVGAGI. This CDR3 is CASTEYGGEQYF. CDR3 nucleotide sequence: TGTGCCAGCACCGAATACGGAGGGGAGCAGTACTTC.

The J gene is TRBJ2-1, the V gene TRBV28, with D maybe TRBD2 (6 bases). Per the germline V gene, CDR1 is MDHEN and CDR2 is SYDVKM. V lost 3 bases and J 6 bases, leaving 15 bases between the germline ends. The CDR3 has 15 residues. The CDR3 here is CASSFRDWFSNEQFF. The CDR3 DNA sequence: TGTGCCAGCAGTTTTAGGGACTGGTTTTCCAATGAGCAGTTCTTC.

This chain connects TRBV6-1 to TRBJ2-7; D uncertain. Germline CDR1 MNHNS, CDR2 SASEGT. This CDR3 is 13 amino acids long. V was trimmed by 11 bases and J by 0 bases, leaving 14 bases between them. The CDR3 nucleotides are TGTGCCGAGTCGGTCGATCCCTCCTACGAGCAGTACTTC. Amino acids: CAESVDPSYEQYF.

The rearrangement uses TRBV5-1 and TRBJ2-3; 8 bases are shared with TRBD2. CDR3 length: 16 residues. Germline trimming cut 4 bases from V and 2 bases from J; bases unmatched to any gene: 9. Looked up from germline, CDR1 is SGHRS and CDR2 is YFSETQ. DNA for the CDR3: TGCGCCAGCAGCGCGAGCGGGAGAGCGTACACAGATACGCAGTATTTT. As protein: CASSASGRAYTDTQYF. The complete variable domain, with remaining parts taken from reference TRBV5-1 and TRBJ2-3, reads KAGVTQTPRYLIKTRGQQVTLSCSPISGHRSVSWYQQTPGQGLQFLFEYFSETQRNKGNFPGRFSGRQFSNSRSEMNVSTLELGDSALYLCASSASGRAYTDTQYFGPGTRLTVL.

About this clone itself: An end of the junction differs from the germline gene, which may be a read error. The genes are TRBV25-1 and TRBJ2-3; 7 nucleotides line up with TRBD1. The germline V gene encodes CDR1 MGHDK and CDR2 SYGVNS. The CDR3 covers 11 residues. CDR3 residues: CASSRTGTQYF. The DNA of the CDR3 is TGTGCCAGCAGTCGGACAGGTACGCAGTATTTT. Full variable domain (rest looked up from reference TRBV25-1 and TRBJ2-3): EADIYQTPRYLVIGTGKKITLECSQTMGHDKMYWYQQDPGMELHLIHYSYGVNSTEKGDLSSESTVSRIRTEHFPLTLESARPSHTSQYLCASSRTGTQYFGPGTRLTVL.

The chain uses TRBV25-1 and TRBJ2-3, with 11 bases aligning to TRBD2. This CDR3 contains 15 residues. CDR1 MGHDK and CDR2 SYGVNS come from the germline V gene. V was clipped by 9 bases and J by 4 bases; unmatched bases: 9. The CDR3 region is CASRGTSGGPDTQYF. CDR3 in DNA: TGTGCCAGTAGGGGGACTAGCGGAGGGCCAGATACGCAGTATTTT. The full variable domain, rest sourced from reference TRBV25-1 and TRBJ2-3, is EADIYQTPRYLVIGTGKKITLECSQTMGHDKMYWYQQDPGMELHLIHYSYGVNSTEKGDLSSESTVSRIRTEHFPLTLESARPSHTSQYLCASRGTSGGPDTQYFGPGTRLTVL.

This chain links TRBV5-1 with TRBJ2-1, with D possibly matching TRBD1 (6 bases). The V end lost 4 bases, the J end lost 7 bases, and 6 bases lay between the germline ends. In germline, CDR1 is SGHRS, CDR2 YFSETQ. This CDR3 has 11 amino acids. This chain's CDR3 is CASSQGNEQFF. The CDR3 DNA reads TGCGCCAGCAGCCAGGGGAATGAGCAGTTCTTC.